This passage covers 28 T cell receptor beta chains from one sample sequenced in a study of T cells in Graves' hyperthyroidism and ophthalmopathy (dated 2019 in TCRdb). Library construction relied on multiplex PCR. Sequencing was performed on an Illumina HiSeq 2000. The TCR beta CDR3 regions were amplified from RNA transcripts. The first round of RT-PCR for the TCR CDR3 was performed with the HTBI primer set and the Qiagen OneStep RT-PCR kit. The public reads were quality trimmed at Q25 with fastp and then assembled into clones with MiXCR by TCRdb, keeping productive beta chains. Every entry covers one CDR3 protein and lists the most common genes and DNA from its rows. In this sample the table shows hundreds of thousands of distinct CDR3 sequences, more than 14% of which occur a single time. About an eighth of the sample is taken by the ten largest. Input material: blood. The origin of the receptors is a woman in her 50s with Graves' ophthalmopathy.

This clonotype came up a few times. This sequence joins TRBV9 and TRBJ1-4; D perhaps matches TRBD1 (5 bases). This CDR3 comprises 13 residues. Germline V gene lookup returns CDR1 SGDLS and CDR2 YYNGEE. V was trimmed by 0 bases and J by 8 bases, leaving 8 bases between them. The CDR3 region is CASSVGGEEKLFF. CDR3 DNA sequence: TGTGCCAGCAGCGTAGGGGGGGAGGAAAAACTGTTTTTT.

This clonotype appeared a single time. This chain uses TRBV24-1 with TRBJ2-7; TRBD2 matches at 14 bases. This CDR3 spans 19 amino acids. Trimming removed 3 bases from V and 3 bases from J; junction bases left unmatched: 12. CDR1 and CDR2 (germline): KGHDR, SFDVKD. CDR3 nucleotide sequence: TGTGCCACCAGTGATCCGGGACTAGCGGGAGATTCTGACAACTACGAGCAGTACTTC. Protein sequence: CATSDPGLAGDSDNYEQYF.

This clonotype was counted many times. The genes are TRBV7-6 and TRBJ2-7; TRBD2 is a possible D gene (6 bases). V lost 7 bases to trimming and J lost 5 bases, with 18 bases between them. CDR1 SGHVS and CDR2 FNYEAQ come from the germline V gene. The CDR3 contains 14 residues. The CDR3 protein is CASTFGGVRDEQYF. CDR3 nucleotide sequence: TGTGCCAGCACCTTTGGCGGGGTAAGGGACGAGCAGTACTTC.

In this sample, this clonotype turned up many times. This chain links TRBV27 with TRBJ2-1, with D tentatively TRBD1 or TRBD2 (6 bases each). The CDR3 consists of 13 residues. Germline assignment: CDR1 MNHEY and CDR2 SMNVEV (reference sequence). Trimming shortened V by 3 bases and J by 7 bases, and 10 bases separated the two germline ends. The CDR3 loop reads CASSFGGQNEQFF. The CDR3 DNA reads as TGTGCCAGCAGTTTCGGGGGCCAGAATGAGCAGTTCTTC.

This clonotype occurred many times. The V call is TRBV28, the J call TRBJ2-3, with a possible D match to TRBD2 (6 bases). Germline CDR1 reads MDHEN; CDR2 reads SYDVKM. CDR3 size: 15 residues. Trimming removed 2 bases from V and 0 bases from J, with 9 bases in between. CDR3 sequence reads: CASSLLGTSTDTQYF. The DNA of the CDR3 is TGTGCCAGCAGTTTACTCGGGACTAGCACAGATACGCAGTATTTT.

In this sample, this clonotype turned up many times. The chain links TRBV28 to TRBJ2-3; 7 bases line up with TRBD2. The CDR3 is made up of 17 amino acids. CDR1 MDHEN and CDR2 SYDVKM come from the germline V gene. V lost 1 base and J lost 4; bases outside the gene matches: 11. CDR3 region: CASSLSRLALAADTQYF. In DNA, the CDR3 is TGTGCCAGCAGTTTATCCCGACTAGCATTGGCCGCAGATACGCAGTATTTT.

This clonotype was counted ten times or more. The chain recombines TRBV27 with TRBJ2-1; a possible D gene is TRBD1 (6 bases). V was cut by 6 bases and J by 4 bases, with 10 bases left in between. Germline CDR1 reads MNHEY; CDR2 reads SMNVEV (reference sequence). CDR3 size: 13 residues. The CDR3 coding sequence is TGTGCCAGCAGACAGACAGGATACAATGAGCAGTTCTTC. It yields the protein CASRQTGYNEQFF.

Details on this clonotype: A much more abundant neighbour one base away suggests this may be a read error. Written as DNA, the CDR3 is TGTGCCAGCAGCCGCGGGGGCGGTTGGGGCAATCAGCCCCAGCATTTT. Protein product: CASSRGGGWGNQPQHF. The chain employs TRBV7-2 and TRBJ1-5, with D possibly TRBD1 on 6 matching bases. The CDR3 totals 16 residues. V shed 5 bases and J shed 2 bases, with 16 bases lying between them. Germline V gene lookup returns CDR1 SGHTA and CDR2 FQGNSA.

The table lists this clonotype with many counts. The chain couples TRBV7-9 to TRBJ2-7, with 7 bases matching TRBD1. V lost 5 bases to trimming and J lost 5 bases; unmatched junction nucleotides: 24. Germline V lookup: CDR1 SEHNR, CDR2 FQNEAQ (reference sequence). The CDR3 totals 19 residues. The CDR3, as DNA: TGTGCCAGCAGCCATGAAGGGCGGCGTGTCGACAGGGTAATCCACGAGCAGTACTTC. This sequence encodes CASSHEGRRVDRVIHEQYF.

The rearrangement joins TRBV19 to TRBJ2-7, with TRBD1 matching over 11 bases. This CDR3 comprises 15 residues. In germline, CDR1 is LNHDA, CDR2 SQIVND (reference sequence). The trim removed 7 bases at V and 1 base at J, leaving 6 bases unmatched. CDR3 protein: CASTPGTGGSYEQYF. In DNA, the CDR3 is TGTGCCAGTACCCCCGGGACAGGGGGATCCTACGAGCAGTACTTC.

In its sample, this clonotype was seen many times. V is TRBV7-2 and J is TRBJ1-1; D is uncertain. The CDR3 has 16 residues. Trimming left V 1 base short and J 5 bases short, with 17 bases between. Germline CDR1 SGHTA, CDR2 FQGNSA. CDR3 region: CASSLDVRGVWTEAFF. The CDR3 DNA is TGTGCCAGCAGCTTAGATGTGCGGGGAGTTTGGACTGAAGCTTTCTTT.

This clonotype has ten or more counts. The V gene is TRBV13, the J gene TRBJ1-1; the D is unclear. V was clipped by 0 bases and J by 10 bases, with 15 bases between them. This CDR3 region has 14 residues. Germline-derived CDR1 and CDR2 are PRHDT and FYEKMQ (reference sequence). The CDR3 sequence: CASSLGGSRRGAFF. CDR3 in DNA: TGTGCCAGCAGCTTAGGCGGGTCCCGCCGGGGAGCTTTCTTT.

There are a few counts of this clonotype. J is TRBJ2-7 and V is TRBV27; no reliable D call. Trimming pared 3 bases from V and 4 bases from J, leaving 16 bases between. CDR3 length: 15 amino acids. Per germline, CDR1 MNHEY and CDR2 SMNVEV (reference sequence). This CDR3 reads CASSFNSHPRYEQYF. The CDR3 DNA reads TGTGCCAGCAGTTTCAACTCCCACCCCCGTTACGAGCAGTACTTC.

This clonotype was counted many times. V is TRBV7-9 and J is TRBJ1-3, with D perhaps matching TRBD1 (6 bases). This CDR3 has 16 residues. V shed 5 bases and J shed 4 bases, with 18 bases lying between them. CDR1 is SEHNR and CDR2 is FQNEAQ in the germline V gene (reference sequence). CDR3 protein: CASSPSPSGAGNTIYF. The DNA for the CDR3 is TGTGCCAGCAGCCCAAGTCCCTCAGGGGCCGGAAACACCATATATTTT.

The table lists this clonotype with many counts. The chain carries TRBV12-3 or TRBV12-4 and TRBJ2-3; 14 bases fit TRBD2. V lost 5 bases to trimming and J lost 5 bases; unmatched junction nucleotides: 3. The CDR3 length is 15 residues. The CDR3 region has the DNA TGTGCCAGCAGTCCTGGACTAGCGGGAGGAGATACGCAGTATTTT. Protein product: CASSPGLAGGDTQYF.

This clonotype was seen a few times. The DNA for the CDR3 is TGTGCCAGCAGTGAACTGGAAGACAGGAGCTCTGGAAACACCATATATTTT. Protein: CASSELEDRSSGNTIYF. V and J are TRBV2 and TRBJ1-3; D perhaps matches TRBD1 (6 bases). V shed 2 bases and J shed 0 bases, with 14 bases lying between them. The CDR3 is made up of 17 amino acids. Germline loops: CDR1 SNHLY, CDR2 FYNNEI.

In this sample, this clonotype turned up many times. The rearrangement uses TRBV20-1 and TRBJ2-2, with TRBD1 matching 11 bases. Germline CDR1 and CDR2: DFQATT and SNEGSKA (reference sequence). The CDR3 contains 15 residues. With V trimmed by 5 bases and J by 6 bases, 8 bases remained unmatched. CDR3 loop: CSAGFPGQGAGELFF. The CDR3 nucleotides read TGCAGTGCTGGGTTCCCGGGACAGGGGGCCGGGGAGCTGTTTTTT.

This clonotype was detected ten times or more. The chain combines TRBV20-1 with TRBJ2-7, with D uncertain. The CDR3 is 13 amino acids. V dropped 0 bases and J dropped 4 bases, with 10 bases sitting between them. Germline V gives CDR1 DFQATT, CDR2 SNEGSKA (reference sequence). CDR3 nucleotide sequence: TGCAGTGCTAGAGATTATTGGCGTTACGAGCAGTACTTC. Amino acids: CSARDYWRYEQYF.

Regarding this clonotype: This may be a read error, as it is one base from a much larger clone. The rearrangement joins TRBV6-1 to TRBJ1-1; no clear D gene. The CDR3 consists of 14 residues. The germline CDR1 and CDR2 sequences are MNHNS and SASEGT. Trimming took off 6 bases at V and 1 base at J, with 12 bases between the two ends. Here the CDR3 reads CASRQSSRNTEAFF. In nucleotides, the CDR3 is TGTGCCAGCAGGCAAAGTAGCAGGAACACTGAAGCTTTCTTT.

This clonotype was observed many times. The V gene is TRBV28, the J gene TRBJ2-7; D is unresolved. V shed 7 bases and J shed 7 bases, with 23 bases lying between them. Germline CDR1 and CDR2: MDHEN and SYDVKM. This CDR3 is built from 15 residues. CDR3 sequence reads: CASKGSGPHAGEQYF. CDR3 nucleotide sequence: TGTGCCAGCAAGGGCTCGGGCCCCCACGCTGGGGAGCAGTACTTC.

This clonotype was counted a few times. The gene calls are TRBV29-1 and TRBJ2-5, with 9 bases identical to TRBD2. V was pared by 5 bases and J by 5 bases, with 6 bases of the junction left unmatched. This CDR3 is built from 13 residues. Germline V CDR1 and CDR2: SQVTM, ANQGSEA. For the CDR3, the DNA is TGCAGCGTTTCGGCGGGAGGGCGGGAGACCCAGTACTTC. Its translation: CSVSAGGRETQYF.

Ten or more counts support this clonotype. The CDR3 is CASSTALGSYEQYF. CDR3 DNA: TGTGCCAGCAGCACAGCGCTAGGGAGCTACGAGCAGTACTTC. The chain combines TRBV28 with TRBJ2-7, with a possible D match to TRBD2 (5 bases). The CDR3 length is 14 residues. Trimming cost V 6 bases and J 3 bases, with 15 bases left between them. CDR1 MDHEN and CDR2 SYDVKM come from the germline V gene.

The chain carries TRBV28 and TRBJ2-3; a possible D gene is TRBD2 (6 bases). This CDR3 spans 13 amino acids. In germline, CDR1 is MDHEN, CDR2 SYDVKM. Trimming cost V 8 bases and J 0 bases, with 9 bases left between them. CDR3 region: CASEGGSTDTQYF. The CDR3 DNA sequence: TGTGCCAGCGAGGGAGGAAGCACAGATACGCAGTATTTT.

This clonotype occurred many times. This chain uses TRBV28 with TRBJ2-7; 8 bases are shared with TRBD2. The CDR3 sequence is 16 residues long. Germline lookup yields CDR1 MDHEN and CDR2 SYDVKM. V was pared by 5 bases and J by 4 bases, with 13 bases of the junction left unmatched. CDR3 residues: CASSPPGTRGQYEQYF. The DNA of the CDR3 is TGTGCCAGCAGTCCACCTGGGACTAGAGGACAATACGAGCAGTACTTC.

The chain couples TRBV28 to TRBJ2-7, with 10 positions matching TRBD2. Germline V lookup: CDR1 MDHEN, CDR2 SYDVKM. The V segment lost 6 bases and the J segment 5 bases; nucleotides outside the gene matches: 10. The CDR3 is made up of 15 amino acids. CDR3 nucleotide sequence: TGTGCCAGCAGCACGACCGGGACTAGCGAAGACGAGCAGTACTTC. This sequence encodes CASSTTGTSEDEQYF.

In this sample, this clonotype turned up many times. This rearrangement joins TRBV28 to TRBJ1-1, with a weak D call TRBD1 (5 bases). CDR1 and CDR2 (germline): MDHEN, SYDVKM. This CDR3 is 13 amino acids long. V was shortened by 9 bases and J by 3 bases, with 14 bases between the two germline ends. CDR3 sequence (DNA): TGTGCCAGTAAGGGACCGACGGACACTGAAGCTTTCTTT. This encodes CASKGPTDTEAFF.

The chain has TRBV19 and TRBJ1-1; TRBD1 aligns across 10 bases. The germline V gene has CDR1 LNHDA and CDR2 SQIVND (reference sequence). CDR3 length equals 15 residues. The V gene end was trimmed by 8 bases and the J gene end by 5 bases; junction bases not matched to a gene: 11. CDR3 in DNA: TGTGCCAGTCTAAGGACAGGGGGAATTTGGACTGAAGCTTTCTTT. Amino acid sequence: CASLRTGGIWTEAFF.

This clonotype was counted many times. The chain is built from TRBV7-9 and TRBJ2-3; D might be TRBD1 (5 bases). The V gene's germline CDR1 is SEHNR and CDR2 FQNEAQ (reference sequence). This CDR3 is 17 amino acids long. V gave up 7 bases and J gave up 4 bases, with 24 bases separating them. The CDR3 DNA reads as TGTGCCAGCACCCAGCCTAGGGGTCATACAAGGGCAGATACGCAGTATTTT. This translates into CASTQPRGHTRADTQYF.